This T cell receptor (beta chain) was identified in a study of blood T cells in healthy people across ages. Study-level background: Template switching retrieved approximately one barcoded beta molecule for each two T cells. Whole-study results and caveats: CMV status of donors was unknown, possibly confounding expanded clonotype changes. It was found that TCR beta diversity correlated strongly with the percentage of naive T cells.

Regarding this clonotype: Antigen: not known.

Trimming cost V 5 bases and J 5 bases; bases outside gene matches: 7. CDR1 and CDR2 (germline): DFQATT, SNEGSKA (reference sequence). The CDR3 length is 13 residues. For the second PCR, which ran for about 6 to 11 cycles, a sample-barcoded 5' primer and a J-beta primer mix were used. CDR3-containing paired-end reads numbering at least 2.5 million came from each sample. Using its own MiXCR run on the 5' RACE reads, TCRdb lists one record per CDR3 protein. The sample holds around 600,000 distinct CDR3 sequences; 40% to 50% are singletons and the top ten take around 25%. Sequences were obtained from blood. The clonotype originates from a man at least 80 years old in good health. The chain employs TRBV20-1 and TRBJ2-3; 7 bases align to TRBD2. The CDR3 here is CSAQQTSQDTQYF. The CDR3 DNA sequence: TGCAGTGCTCAACAGACTAGCCAAGATACGCAGTATTTT.